Listed below are T cell receptor beta chains from one sample, sequenced in a study of T cell responses to AZD1222 COVID-19 vaccine. Assay: immunoSEQ multiplex PCR; the TCRdb copy retains only in-frame clones and omits some. The sample shows 120,000 or so clones, 70% to 90% of them seen only once. Sequencing used peripheral blood, obtained on day 0 of AZD1222 vaccination. All receptors come from an adult in good health. CDR3s include the opening cysteine and the closing phenylalanine or tryptophan. The D gene is left open where the match is weak. Clone size is shown for a subset of rows, as once, few, many or a class of expanded clone.

cdr3_nt: TGTGCCAGCAGTTACACCCGGGACCGATACACCTACGAGCAGTACTTC
cdr3_aa: CASSYTRDRYTYEQYF
v_call: TRBV6-5
cdr3_length: 16
j_call: TRBJ2-7
clone_size: .
d_call: .

cdr3_nt: TGTGCCAGCAGTTGGGGAACTGGCCGCTCCTACAATGAGCAGTTCTTC
cdr3_aa: CASSWGTGRSYNEQFF
v_call: TRBV6-5
cdr3_length: 16
j_call: TRBJ2-1
clone_size: .
d_call: .

cdr3_nt: TGTGCCAGCTCACCACGGTCAGGGGGGGCCAATCAGCCCCAGCATTTT
cdr3_aa: CASSPRSGGANQPQHF
v_call: TRBV18
cdr3_length: 16
j_call: TRBJ1-5
clone_size: .
d_call: TRBD1

cdr3_nt: TGTGCCAGCTCACCCGTGACAGGATTTAAAGATACGCAGTATTTT
cdr3_aa: CASSPVTGFKDTQYF
v_call: TRBV18
cdr3_length: 15
j_call: TRBJ2-3
clone_size: .
d_call: .

cdr3_nt: TGTGCCAGTAGTATGAACTTCGCGAACACCGGGGAGCTGTTTTTT
cdr3_aa: CASSMNFANTGELFF
v_call: TRBV19
cdr3_length: 15
j_call: TRBJ2-2
clone_size: .
d_call: .

cdr3_nt: TGCGCCAGCAGCCGAAAAACGGAGACTAGCGGGAAACGATCAGAGACCCAGTACTTC
cdr3_aa: CASSRKTETSGKRSETQYF
v_call: TRBV4-1
cdr3_length: 19
j_call: TRBJ2-5
clone_size: once
d_call: TRBD2

cdr3_nt: TGTGCCAGTAGTCCTGGTGTCAAAGAGACCCAGTACTTC
cdr3_aa: CASSPGVKETQYF
v_call: TRBV19
cdr3_length: 13
j_call: TRBJ2-5
clone_size: .
d_call: .

cdr3_nt: TGTGCCAGCAGCGTAGCACAGAGCTCCTACGAGCAGTACTTC
cdr3_aa: CASSVAQSSYEQYF
v_call: TRBV9
cdr3_length: 14
j_call: TRBJ2-7
clone_size: .
d_call: .

cdr3_nt: TGCGCCAGCAGCCAAGATCGGGGGGTTGGAAACACCATATATTTT
cdr3_aa: CASSQDRGVGNTIYF
v_call: TRBV4-1
cdr3_length: 15
j_call: TRBJ1-3
clone_size: .
d_call: .

cdr3_nt: TGTGCCACCAGTCTCGGGACGAACACTGAAGCTTTCTTT
cdr3_aa: CATSLGTNTEAFF
v_call: TRBV24-1
cdr3_length: 13
j_call: TRBJ1-1
clone_size: .
d_call: .

cdr3_nt: TGTGCCAGCAGTTTACAGCCCAATAGCAATCAGCCCCAGCATTTT
cdr3_aa: CASSLQPNSNQPQHF
v_call: TRBV28
cdr3_length: 15
j_call: TRBJ1-5
clone_size: .
d_call: .

cdr3_nt: TGTGCCAGCAGTGGATCGGGGGTAGAAGCTTTCTTT
cdr3_aa: CASSGSGVEAFF
v_call: TRBV25-1
cdr3_length: 12
j_call: TRBJ1-1
clone_size: .
d_call: .

cdr3_nt: TGTGCCAGCAGCCAAGTAAGGGGGAGAGTTGGCTACACCTTC
cdr3_aa: CASSQVRGRVGYTF
v_call: TRBV3-1/TRBV3-2
cdr3_length: 14
j_call: TRBJ1-2
clone_size: .
d_call: .

cdr3_nt: TGTGCCAGCAGCTTAAACGGGAATTCACCCCTCCACTTT
cdr3_aa: CASSLNGNSPLHF
v_call: TRBV11-3
cdr3_length: 13
j_call: TRBJ1-6
clone_size: .
d_call: .

cdr3_nt: TGTGCCATCAGTGAAGGTCTCGGGTCTGGCACCGGGGAGCTGTTTTTT
cdr3_aa: CAISEGLGSGTGELFF
v_call: TRBV10-3
cdr3_length: 16
j_call: TRBJ2-2
clone_size: .
d_call: .

cdr3_nt: TGTGCCAGCGGCTCGGCAGTCTATAGCAATCAGCCCCAGCATTTT
cdr3_aa: CASGSAVYSNQPQHF
v_call: TRBV2
cdr3_length: 15
j_call: TRBJ1-5
clone_size: .
d_call: .

cdr3_nt: TGCGCCAGCAGCTTAGGGCAAGAGACCCAGTACTTC
cdr3_aa: CASSLGQETQYF
v_call: TRBV5-1
cdr3_length: 12
j_call: TRBJ2-5
clone_size: once
d_call: .

cdr3_nt: TGTGCCACCAGCAGAGAGGGGATTTCCTACGAGCAGTACTTC
cdr3_aa: CATSREGISYEQYF
v_call: TRBV15
cdr3_length: 14
j_call: TRBJ2-7
clone_size: .
d_call: .

cdr3_nt: TGTGCCAGCAGTTATGGCAGGGGTAGCACTGAAGCTTTCTTT
cdr3_aa: CASSYGRGSTEAFF
v_call: TRBV6-5
cdr3_length: 14
j_call: TRBJ1-1
clone_size: .
d_call: .

cdr3_nt: TGTGCCAGCAGTAGGGTTATGGCGGCCAATGAGCAGTTCTTC
cdr3_aa: CASSRVMAANEQFF
v_call: TRBV5-4
cdr3_length: 14
j_call: TRBJ2-1
clone_size: .
d_call: .

cdr3_nt: TGCGCCAGCAGTCAACCGTGGACAGGGAGGAAACTGTTTTTT
cdr3_aa: CASSQPWTGRKLFF
v_call: TRBV23-1
cdr3_length: 14
j_call: TRBJ1-4
clone_size: few
d_call: TRBD1

cdr3_nt: TGTGCCAGCAGCCAGGGACAGGGCGGTTCACCCCTCCACTTT
cdr3_aa: CASSQGQGGSPLHF
v_call: TRBV3-1/TRBV3-2
cdr3_length: 14
j_call: TRBJ1-6
clone_size: .
d_call: TRBD1

cdr3_nt: TGTGCCAGCAGTTTATATGTCCAGGGTGCCCAGCCCCAGCATTTT
cdr3_aa: CASSLYVQGAQPQHF
v_call: TRBV28
cdr3_length: 15
j_call: TRBJ1-5
clone_size: .
d_call: .

cdr3_nt: TGTGCCAGCAGCTTAGGGACAGGGTTGTATGGCTACACCTTC
cdr3_aa: CASSLGTGLYGYTF
v_call: TRBV7-2
cdr3_length: 14
j_call: TRBJ1-2
clone_size: once
d_call: TRBD1